This entry is about one T cell receptor (beta chain). Its antigen remains unidentified. The CDR3 is 15 amino acids. This entry comes from a study of monozygotic twins with inflammatory bowel disease. The study, taken as a whole, reports: No single strong signal or clonotype associated with IBD was supported. No repertoire similarity difference was seen between concordant and discordant twins; power was possibly limited.

Two rounds of nested PCR, of about 16 and 10 cycles, were run on TCRalpha and TCRbeta cDNA. TCRdb reprocessed the 5' RACE reads; each CDR3 protein has one entry and no DNA is given. The sample table sets out 400,000 or so distinct CDR3 sequences. The sample taken for sequencing was blood. The chain has TRBV12-3 or TRBV12-4 and TRBJ1-6; absent DNA, TCRdb's TRBD1 call cannot be checked. This receptor was identified in a human donor with ulcerative colitis or Crohn's disease, or a healthy co-twin of an affected twin (not recorded which). The CDR3 loop reads CASSLGDRDNSPLHF.